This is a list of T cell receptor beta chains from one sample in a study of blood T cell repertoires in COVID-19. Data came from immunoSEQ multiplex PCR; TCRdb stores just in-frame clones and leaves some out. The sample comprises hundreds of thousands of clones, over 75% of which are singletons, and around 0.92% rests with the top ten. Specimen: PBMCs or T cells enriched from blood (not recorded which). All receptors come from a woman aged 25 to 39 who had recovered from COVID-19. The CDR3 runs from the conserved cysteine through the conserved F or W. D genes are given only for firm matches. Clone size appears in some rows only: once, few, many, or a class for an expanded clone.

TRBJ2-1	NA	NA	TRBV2	CASSVIVGGWMAYNEQFF	TGTGCCAGCAGTGTCATAGTGGGGGGTTGGATGGCATACAATGAGCAGTTCTTC
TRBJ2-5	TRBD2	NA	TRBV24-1	CATSPGTSGGRTQYF	TGTGCCACCAGTCCTGGGACTAGCGGGGGGCGGACCCAGTACTTC
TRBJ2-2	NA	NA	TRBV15	CATSFREGETGELFF	TGTGCCACCAGCTTTAGAGAGGGTGAGACCGGGGAGCTGTTTTTT
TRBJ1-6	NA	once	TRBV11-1	CASSPRTGGNSPLHF	TGTGCCAGCAGCCCCAGGACCGGGGGTAATTCACCCCTCCACTTT
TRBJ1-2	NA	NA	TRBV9	CASSVEGKIVGSGYGYTF	TGTGCCAGCAGCGTAGAGGGAAAAATAGTAGGTAGCGGCTATGGCTACACCTTC
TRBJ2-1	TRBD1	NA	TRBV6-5	CASSYRGLVYNEQFF	TGTGCCAGCAGTTACAGGGGGCTCGTCTACAATGAGCAGTTCTTC
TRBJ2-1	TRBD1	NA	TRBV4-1	CASSQRGAGTGGVHEQFF	TGCGCCAGCAGCCAAAGAGGGGCGGGGACAGGGGGTGTCCATGAGCAGTTCTTC
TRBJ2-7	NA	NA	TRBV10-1	CASSEGQQQKIYEQYF	TGCGCCAGCAGTGAGGGACAACAGCAAAAGATCTACGAGCAGTACTTC
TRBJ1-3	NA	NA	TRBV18	CASSPTGSLDTIYF	TGTGCCAGCTCACCAACAGGGAGCTTGGACACCATATATTTT
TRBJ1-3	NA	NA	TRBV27	CASSQTGRVPTYTIYF	TGTGCCAGCAGTCAGACAGGAAGGGTGCCGACGTACACCATATATTTT
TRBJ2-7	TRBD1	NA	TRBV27	CASSLMTGDLGYEQYF	TGTGCCAGCAGTCTAATGACAGGGGATCTCGGCTACGAGCAGTACTTC
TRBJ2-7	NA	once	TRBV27	CASSPSAGAMPYEQYF	TGTGCCAGCAGCCCATCGGCGGGGGCGATGCCCTACGAGCAGTACTTC
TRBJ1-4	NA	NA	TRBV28	CASSSGSTNEKLFF	TGTGCCAGCAGTAGTGGCTCAACTAATGAAAAACTGTTTTTT
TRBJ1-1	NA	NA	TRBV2	CASSANSRNTEAFF	TGTGCCAGCAGTGCCAACAGCAGGAACACTGAAGCTTTCTTT
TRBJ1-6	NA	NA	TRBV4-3	CASSQGDYSPLHF	TGCGCCAGCAGCCAAGGCGACTATTCACCCCTCCACTTT
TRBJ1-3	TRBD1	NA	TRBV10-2	CASSESPDRVGNTIYF	TGCGCCAGCAGTGAGTCCCCGGACAGGGTTGGAAACACCATATATTTT
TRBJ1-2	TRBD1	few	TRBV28	CASSFRYRGGYGYTF	TGTGCCAGCAGTTTTAGGTACAGGGGGGGCTATGGCTACACCTTC
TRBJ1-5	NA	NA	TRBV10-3	CAISEDNLQPQHF	TGTGCCATCAGTGAGGACAATCTTCAGCCCCAGCATTTT
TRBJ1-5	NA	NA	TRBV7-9	CASSSTGVNQPQHF	TGTGCCAGCAGCTCGACAGGTGTCAATCAGCCCCAGCATTTT
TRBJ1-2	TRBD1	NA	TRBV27	CASSPTGAVYGYTF	TGTGCCAGCAGTCCCACAGGGGCGGTCTATGGCTACACCTTC
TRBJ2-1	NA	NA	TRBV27	CASTPNKNSYNEQFF	TGTGCCAGCACCCCCAACAAAAACTCCTACAATGAGCAGTTCTTC
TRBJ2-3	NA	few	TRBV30	CAWSPFSSSTDTQYF	TGTGCCTGGAGCCCCTTCTCCTCTAGCACAGATACGCAGTATTTT
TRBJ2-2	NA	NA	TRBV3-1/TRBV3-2	CASSQDLQGYTGELFF	TGTGCCAGCAGCCAAGATCTACAGGGCTACACCGGGGAGCTGTTTTTT
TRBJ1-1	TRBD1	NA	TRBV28	CASNRPRGRNTEAFF	TGTGCCAGTAACCGGCCCAGGGGGAGGAACACTGAAGCTTTCTTT
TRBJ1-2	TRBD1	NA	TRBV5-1	CASSLGDRGYGYTF	TGCGCCAGCAGCTTGGGGGACAGGGGCTATGGCTACACCTTC
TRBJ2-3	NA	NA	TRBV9	CASSVEGRKTDTQYF	TGTGCCAGCAGCGTAGAGGGGCGGAAGACAGATACGCAGTATTTT
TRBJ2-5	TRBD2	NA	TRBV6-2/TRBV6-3	CASSYSRGLDFYQETQYF	TGTGCCAGCAGTTACTCAAGGGGACTAGATTTCTACCAAGAGACCCAGTACTTC
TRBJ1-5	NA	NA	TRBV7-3	CASSPGYNQPQHF	TGTGCCAGCAGCCCAGGGTACAATCAGCCCCAGCATTTT
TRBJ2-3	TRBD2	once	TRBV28	CASSLDSGGNLYF	TGTGCCAGCAGTTTGGATAGCGGGGGGAATTTGTATTTT
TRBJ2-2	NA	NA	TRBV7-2	CASSSGGPLSTGELFF	TGTGCCAGCAGCTCCGGGGGGCCGCTGAGCACCGGGGAGCTGTTTTTT
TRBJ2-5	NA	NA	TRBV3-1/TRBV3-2	CASTRHGGLTKETQYF	TGTGCCAGCACCCGGCACGGGGGGCTGACAAAAGAGACCCAGTACTTC
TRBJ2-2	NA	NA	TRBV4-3	CASSPLVGADTGELFF	TGCGCCAGCAGCCCACTGGTTGGGGCCGACACCGGGGAGCTGTTTTTT
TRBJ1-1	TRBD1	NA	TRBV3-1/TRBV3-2	CASRTTHRGNTEAFF	TGTGCCAGCAGAACGACTCACAGGGGAAACACTGAAGCTTTCTTT
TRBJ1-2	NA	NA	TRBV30	CAWSEVYYGYTF	TGTGCCTGGAGCGAGGTTTATTATGGCTACACCTTC
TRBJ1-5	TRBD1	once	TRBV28	CASSTPRETGRKQPQHF	TGTGCCAGCAGTACACCGCGAGAGACAGGGCGAAAGCAGCCCCAGCATTTT
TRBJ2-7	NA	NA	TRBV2	CASSGDTSREQYF	TGTGCCAGCAGTGGGGACACCAGCCGCGAGCAGTACTTC